This TCR beta chain was found in a study of T-cell memory formation after mild COVID-19. At the level of the study: Largely donor-specific TCR clusters were found. Study findings and constraints: Clones that contracted clustered mainly in CM and EM if CD4+ and in EMRA if CD8+. Pre-infection memory held some responding clones, suggesting pre-existing cross-reactive T cells responded.

TCRalpha and TCRbeta libraries used 5'RACE with constant-segment primers and UMIs. TCRdb used MiXCR to reprocess the 5' RACE reads, holding one entry per CDR3 protein. The data contain approximately 410,000 distinct CDR3 sequences, roughly a quarter of them singletons. This clonotype was recorded a few times. Antigen: not known. The CDR3 runs 13 residues. Trimming removed 7 bases at V and 2 bases at J, with 10 bases between. Germline CDR1 is LNHDA and CDR2 is SQIVND (reference sequence). The chain employs TRBV19 and TRBJ2-3; no reliable D call. The receptor comes from an adult woman who had mild COVID-19 (a few samples of this study predate the infection). Cell type and time point are not known. Sequencing used PBMCs or a T cell subset sorted from them (not recorded which). CDR3 in DNA: TGTGCCAGTACCCCCCGGGCCACAGATACGCAGTATTTT. It yields the protein CASTPRATDTQYF.